This TCR beta chain came from a study of vaccination effects on CD4 cells after COVID-19 (dated by TCRdb to 2022 to 2024). Background on the whole study: The ViraFEST assay stimulated PBMC with viral peptide pools and then used TCR sequencing to identify antigen-specific CD4+ T cell clonotypes by expansion. Post-vaccine samples across the study were collected a median of 72 days after the second dose, with a range of 14 to 241. Over 1.5 million PBMC per well were cultured with approximately 10 ug/ml peptides in IMDM containing roughly 5% human AB serum, about 10 IU/ml IL-2 and gentamicin. SARS-CoV-2 spike-specific CD4+ TCR repertoires were compared before and after mRNA vaccination in COVID-19 convalescent patients and in infection-naive vaccine recipients. Altogether, around 11 COVID-19 convalescent patients and several SARS-CoV-2-naive healthy vaccine recipients made up the full study. The Oncomine TCR Beta short-read assay on an Illumina iSeq 100 was used to sequence cultures from other donors in the study.

Beyond this particular receptor, the publication reports: Among healthy vaccine recipients, nearly all vaccine-induced clones were SARS-CoV-2 mono-reactive, and just 1 of 255 was cross-reactive with common cold coronaviruses. Both infection-induced and vaccine-induced clones contracted markedly at late post-vaccination timepoints, which is consistent with waning T cell responses. Only a small number of convalescent patients were included, and no early post-infection timepoints were available, which limited the study.

After about 9 days of culture, CD4+ T cells were isolated with the EasySep CD4+ T cell isolation kit. Each participant got two doses of an mRNA SARS-CoV-2 vaccine, either BNT162b2 or mRNA-1273. Healthy vaccine recipients had no prior SARS-CoV-2 infection, confirmed by negative nucleocapsid antibodies before and after vaccination. Half of the culture medium was replaced with fresh IL-2-containing medium on days 3 and 7. Each peptide stimulation condition was cultured in triplicate wells unless otherwise noted. Using Ficoll-Paque Plus gradient centrifugation, PBMC were separated from whole blood and then either used fresh or cryopreserved at -140C. The QIAamp micro DNA kit was used to extract genomic DNA from the cultured CD4+ T cells. Its CDR3 holds 17 amino acids, cysteine through phenylalanine. The kept DNA is CDR3 alone, 51 bases in frame from the first base. CDR1 and CDR2 are drawn from the germline V gene: MNHNS, SASEGT. The junction carries 12 bases between V and J, which are trimmed by 3 bases and 0 bases respectively.

Libraries were built with the immunoSEQ multiplex PCR assay. DNA from the CD4+ T cells that had been cultured and isolated underwent TCR beta CDR3 sequencing. The authors' pipeline ran thus. Non-productive TCR sequences were removed and reads were trimmed to the CDR3 region, keeping CDR3s of at least 7 amino acids. The MANAFEST web app was used to pick out antigen-specific clonotypes by comparing their expansion in peptide wells with that in reference cultures. For clones to be considered positive, expansion at FDR<0.05 versus reference and all other wells, an odds ratio above 5, and a frequency above 0.1% in two replicate wells were required. A clonotype was called cross-reactive if it was significantly expanded both in SARS-CoV-2 spike wells and in at least one common cold coronavirus spike condition. Levenshtein distance calculated with the stringdist R package was used to assess CDR3 similarity, and unrooted trees were constructed with ape in R 3.6.1. In TCRdb, the immuneACCESS table is reduced to in-frame sequences with V and J assigned. These tables do not hold every clone; where another copy was compared, an unresolved V gene accounts for under half, and the others remain unexplained. Clone size and the V and J calls come from that table; the DNA yielded D and trimming. The sample table lists about 71,000 clones, under 80% of them with a count of one. About 2.4% of the sample comes from the top ten.

To note about this clone: Its binding antigen is unknown. No per-base quality is available; no much larger clone lies one base away.

Specimen: CD4+ T cells from PBMCs cultured without peptide, collected after COVID-19 vaccination. This receptor was identified in a human donor who received a COVID-19 vaccine. The V and J segments used are TRBV6-1 and TRBJ2-6, and TRBD2 may be the D gene, going by 7 matching bases. The DNA reads TGTGCCAGCAGTGAGGAGGGGGGGTTCTCTGGGGCCAACGTCCTGACTTTC. It codes for CASSEEGGFSGANVLTF.